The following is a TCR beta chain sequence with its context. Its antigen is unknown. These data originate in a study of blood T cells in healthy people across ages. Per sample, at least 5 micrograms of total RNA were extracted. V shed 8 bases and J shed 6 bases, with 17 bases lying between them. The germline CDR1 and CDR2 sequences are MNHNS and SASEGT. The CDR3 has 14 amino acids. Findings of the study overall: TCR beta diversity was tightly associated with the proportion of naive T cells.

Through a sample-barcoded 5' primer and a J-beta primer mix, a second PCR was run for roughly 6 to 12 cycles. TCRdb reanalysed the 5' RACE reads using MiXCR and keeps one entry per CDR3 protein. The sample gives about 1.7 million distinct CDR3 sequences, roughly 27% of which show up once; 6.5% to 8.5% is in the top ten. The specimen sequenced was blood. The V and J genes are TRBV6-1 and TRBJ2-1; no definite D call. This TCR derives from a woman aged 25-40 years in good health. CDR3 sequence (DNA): TGTGCCAGCTTGCAAGGCCAGAGCTCCAATGAGCAGTTCTTC. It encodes CASLQGQSSNEQFF.